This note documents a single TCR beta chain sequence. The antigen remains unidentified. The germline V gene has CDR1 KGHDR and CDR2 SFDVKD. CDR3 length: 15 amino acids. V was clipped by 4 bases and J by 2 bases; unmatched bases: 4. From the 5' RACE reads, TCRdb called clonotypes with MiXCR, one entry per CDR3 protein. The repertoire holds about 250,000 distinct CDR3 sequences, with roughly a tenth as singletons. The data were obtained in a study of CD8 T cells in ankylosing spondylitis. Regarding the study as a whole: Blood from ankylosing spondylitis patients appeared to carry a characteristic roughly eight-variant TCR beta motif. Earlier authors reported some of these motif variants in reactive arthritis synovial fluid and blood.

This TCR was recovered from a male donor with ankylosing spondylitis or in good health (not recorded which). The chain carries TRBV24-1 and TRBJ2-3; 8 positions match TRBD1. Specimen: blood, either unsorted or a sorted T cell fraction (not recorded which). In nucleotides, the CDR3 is TGTGCCACCAGTGAGGGACAGGATTTCACAGATACGCAGTATTTT. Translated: CATSEGQDFTDTQYF.